This T cell receptor (beta chain) was sequenced for a study of post-analysis software for immune sequencing data. Findings and caveats of the study: The study found TRBV5-6, TRBV5-1 and TRBV20-1 among roughly 5 TRBV segments more frequent in patients than controls.

cDNA libraries of TCR beta carried unique molecular identifiers. Each CDR3 protein is one row after TCRdb ran MiXCR on the PCR reads. The sample consists of roughly 400,000 distinct CDR3 sequences, approximately 38% of them appearing once. CDR3 size: 18 residues. Germline-derived CDR1 and CDR2 are SGHDT and YYEEEE. On this clonotype itself: As yet, its antigen is unknown. A junction boundary mismatches the germline segment, possibly from a read error.

Sequencing used blood. The TCR was taken from a girl aged 2 to 10 with multiple sclerosis. J is TRBJ2-7 and V is TRBV5-6, with 7 bases matching TRBD1. The CDR3 nucleotides read TGCGCCAGCAGCTTACTCCCAAACCGGGACAGAAGATCCTACGAGCAGTACTTC. It specifies CASSLLPNRDRRSYEQYF.